Listed below are T cell receptor beta chains from one sample, sequenced in a study of CD8+ T cells in alopecia areata. Data came from immunoSEQ multiplex PCR; TCRdb stores just in-frame clones and leaves some out. Of 95,000 to 110,000 clones listed, roughly 89% are singletons. Sample: CD8+ T cells sorted from blood, taken at week 24, from a patient treated with tofacitinib. The receptors stem from a human donor with alopecia areata. CDR3s leave out the opening cysteine and the closing phenylalanine or tryptophan. Expanded clones get a size class; other rows say once, few or many, or leave the size out.

clone_size	j_call	v_call	cdr3_aa
few	TRBJ2-2	TRBV28	ASSFGPGYTGELF
NA	TRBJ2-7	TRBV5-4	ASSPGTGERQY
few	TRBJ2-7	TRBV6-5	ASSTSEGLHEQY
NA	TRBJ2-3	TRBV7-2	ASSIAGVTTDTQY
NA	TRBJ2-1	TRBV29-1	SVEPRRDEQF
NA	TRBJ2-5	TRBV4-3	ASSQDPASGSQETQY
once	TRBJ1-1	TRBV19	ASSRIRKGASNTEAF
NA	TRBJ1-5	TRBV6-6	ASSPHNQPQH
few	TRBJ1-2	TRBV4-1	ASSPSQGILNYGYT
NA	TRBJ2-1	TRBV5-1	ASSSKAGGYNEQF
once	TRBJ2-1	TRBV4-3	ASSHVGQGYEQF
NA	TRBJ2-7	TRBV7-6	ASSLGDRGYEQY
NA	TRBJ2-1	TRBV29-1	SVESGEIAHNEQF
NA	TRBJ2-2	TRBV6-5	ASSSYPDPDDGELF
NA	TRBJ2-1	TRBV11-2	ASSLDGRLAGTYNEQF
NA	TRBJ2-3	TRBV6-1	ASAPSAGIDTQY
NA	TRBJ2-5	TRBV6-5	ASSPGLAGETQY
once	TRBJ2-5	TRBV29-1	SVLAGGQETQY
NA	TRBJ2-7	TRBV15	ATSGKPSAGRYEQY
NA	TRBJ2-5	TRBV4-1	ASSLLQGVQETQY
NA	TRBJ1-3	TRBV27	ASSPEQGAIGNTIY
NA	TRBJ2-5	TRBV5-1	ASSSSRTSGEGETQY
NA	TRBJ2-7	TRBV28	ASSSPKDRASSYEQY
few	TRBJ2-3	TRBV5-4	ASSWTSAADTQY
NA	TRBJ1-6	TRBV30	AWSVDSPLH
once	TRBJ2-2	TRBV4-1	ASSQPRSGELF
NA	TRBJ2-7	TRBV9	ASSGPSGGYEQY
NA	TRBJ1-1	TRBV2	ASSGTPPEAF
NA	TRBJ1-5	TRBV19	ASSGNRANQPQH
NA	TRBJ2-3	TRBV7-3	ASSSGLAGIDTQY
few	TRBJ2-3	TRBV25-1	ASSGLAGGPVDTQY
NA	TRBJ2-4	TRBV11-2	ASSQTGQGGNIQY
few	TRBJ2-3	TRBV5-6	ASSFLGDSTDTQY
NA	TRBJ1-2	TRBV2	ASSEALLGGGYT
NA	NA	TRBV27	ASSLTSGSSYEQY
NA	TRBJ2-7	TRBV7-7	ASSLAAGSTYEQY
few	TRBJ2-7	TRBV4-3	ASSQDQGYEQY
few	TRBJ2-2	TRBV4-1	ASSQERSSPGELF
NA	TRBJ2-1	TRBV27	ASSSLGSGGFEQF
NA	TRBJ2-7	TRBV7-2	ASSLTGGLNYEQY
NA	TRBJ2-7	TRBV4-3	ASSEDRFSYEQY